A selection of T cell receptor beta chains follows, all from one sample in a study of monozygotic twins with inflammatory bowel disease. TCRdb re-called the 5' RACE reads, yielding one record per CDR3 amino acid sequence without DNA. The sample totals fewer than 110,000 distinct CDR3 sequences. Sequenced input: blood. Receptors were obtained from a human donor with ulcerative colitis or Crohn's disease, or a healthy co-twin of an affected twin (not recorded which). Both conserved end residues are part of each CDR3. Fields, in order: V gene, J gene, CDR3 length, CDR3 protein.

v_gene: TRBV20-1; j_gene: TRBJ2-5; len: 17; CDR3aa: CSARDLPLKGERVTQYF
v_gene: TRBV25-1; j_gene: TRBJ2-2; len: 16; CDR3aa: CASSPRGGAGTGELFF
v_gene: TRBV19; j_gene: TRBJ1-1; len: 11; CDR3aa: CASRPTFEAFF
v_gene: TRBV29-1; j_gene: TRBJ2-3; len: 12; CDR3aa: CSVAGSTDTQYF
v_gene: TRBV7-2; j_gene: TRBJ1-2; len: 16; CDR3aa: CASSPRIRDHGYGYTF
v_gene: TRBV6-5; j_gene: TRBJ2-1; len: 17; CDR3aa: CASSSQPDPRPNNEQFF
v_gene: TRBV7-2; j_gene: TRBJ1-2; len: 15; CDR3aa: CASSLKGQGVLGYTF
v_gene: TRBV20-1; j_gene: TRBJ1-5; len: 16; CDR3aa: CSAPSPGRNSNQPQHF
v_gene: TRBV5-1; j_gene: TRBJ2-7; len: 13; CDR3aa: CASSQTESYEQYF
v_gene: TRBV20-1; j_gene: TRBJ2-1; len: 15; CDR3aa: CSAIRLARAHNEQFF
v_gene: TRBV29-1; j_gene: TRBJ2-5; len: 14; CDR3aa: CSVEVGTGGETQYF
v_gene: TRBV20-1; j_gene: TRBJ2-5; len: 12; CDR3aa: CSARAYQETQYF
v_gene: TRBV6-1; j_gene: TRBJ2-2; len: 14; CDR3aa: CASSEVARTGELFF
v_gene: TRBV29-1; j_gene: TRBJ2-1; len: 16; CDR3aa: CSVEDPLLGGRGEQFF
v_gene: TRBV12-3/TRBV12-4; j_gene: TRBJ1-3; len: 14; CDR3aa: CASRPTATGNTIYF
v_gene: TRBV28; j_gene: TRBJ1-6; len: 14; CDR3aa: CASSGGFYNSPLHF
v_gene: TRBV7-2; j_gene: TRBJ2-3; len: 16; CDR3aa: CASSLLTSGSTDTQYF
v_gene: TRBV7-2; j_gene: TRBJ2-2; len: 14; CDR3aa: CASSLGGYTGELFF
v_gene: TRBV6-2/TRBV6-3; j_gene: TRBJ2-1; len: 14; CDR3aa: CASSYRGTYNEQFF
v_gene: TRBV28; j_gene: TRBJ1-5; len: 15; CDR3aa: CASSLYRGDNQPQHF
v_gene: TRBV5-5; j_gene: TRBJ2-3; len: 14; CDR3aa: CASSLGPPEDTQCF